This is a list of T cell receptor beta chains from one sample in a study of control samples from healthy donors and cancer patients. Profiled with immunoSEQ multiplex PCR; TCRdb holds only in-frame clones, not every one. This table holds 95,000 to 150,000 clones, around 89% found once. Sequencing input: blood. These receptor sequences come from a man aged 35 to 55 in good health. CDR3s include the opening cysteine and the closing phenylalanine or tryptophan. A D gene is named only where the DNA matches it firmly. Some rows mark clone size as missing; the rest say once, few, many or name a class of expanded clone.

-	TRBV18	TRBJ2-1	14	-	CASSLLSSYNEQFF	TGTGCCAGCTCACTCCTCAGCTCCTACAATGAGCAGTTCTTC
-	TRBV5-1	TRBJ2-5	13	-	CASSLGNQETQYF	TGCGCCAGCAGCTTGGGCAACCAAGAGACCCAGTACTTC
TRBD1	TRBV6-6	TRBJ1-1	14	-	CASRPGTANTEAFF	TGTGCCAGCAGACCCGGGACAGCGAACACTGAAGCTTTCTTT
-	TRBV6-5	TRBJ2-5	15	-	CASSYSIQTGETQYF	TGTGCCAGCAGTTACTCGATCCAAACGGGTGAGACCCAGTACTTC
-	TRBV7-9	TRBJ1-2	12	-	CASSPARNGYTF	TGTGCCAGCAGCCCCGCCCGGAATGGCTACACCTTC
TRBD1	TRBV3-1/TRBV3-2	TRBJ2-2	15	-	CASKKQGANTGELFF	TGTGCCAGCAAAAAACAGGGGGCTAACACCGGGGAGCTGTTTTTT
-	TRBV10-1	TRBJ2-2	14	-	CASSADTNTGELFF	TGCGCCAGTTCAGCGGATACTAACACCGGGGAGCTGTTTTTT
-	TRBV6-5	TRBJ1-6	13	-	CASSRGGNSPLHF	TGTGCCAGCAGCCGGGGCGGAAATTCACCCCTCCACTTT
TRBD2	TRBV10-2	TRBJ2-3	14	-	CASSWGGSTDTQYF	TGCGCCAGCTCCTGGGGGGGTAGCACAGATACGCAGTATTTT
-	TRBV4-1	TRBJ2-7	14	once	CASSRSQALPEQYF	TGCGCCAGCAGCCGCTCGCAAGCACTCCCCGAGCAGTACTTC
-	TRBV2	TRBJ2-1	14	-	CANNLGNSYNEQFF	TGTGCCAACAACCTGGGAAATTCGTACAATGAGCAGTTCTTC
-	TRBV19	TRBJ1-2	15	-	CASSIVSAREDGYTF	TGTGCCAGTAGTATAGTGAGCGCGAGGGAAGATGGCTACACCTTC
-	TRBV19	TRBJ2-1	16	-	CASSMTGYSSYNEQFF	TGTGCCAGTAGTATGACCGGATACAGCTCCTACAATGAGCAGTTCTTC
TRBD1	TRBV29-1	TRBJ2-7	13	-	CSVEGQGAREQYF	TGCAGCGTTGAGGGCCAGGGGGCGAGAGAGCAGTACTTC
-	TRBV7-9	TRBJ1-2	11	-	CASSFSRGYTF	TGTGCCAGCAGCTTTTCCCGGGGTTACACCTTC
-	TRBV15	TRBJ2-7	14	once	CATSRDGGASEQYF	TGTGCCACCAGCAGAGATGGGGGGGCTAGCGAGCAGTACTTC
-	TRBV6-2/TRBV6-3	TRBJ1-5	14	-	CASSNFRKDQPQHF	TGTGCCAGCAGTAATTTCAGGAAAGATCAGCCCCAGCATTTT
-	TRBV11-3	TRBJ2-7	15	-	CASRSLRESSYEQYF	TGTGCCAGCAGAAGTCTCAGGGAGAGCTCCTACGAGCAGTACTTC
-	TRBV7-9	TRBJ1-5	14	once	CASSLEGGVQPQHF	TGTGCCAGCAGCTTAGAGGGGGGAGTTCAGCCCCAGCATTTT
TRBD1	TRBV6-5	TRBJ1-2	14	-	CAGLPGTGNYGYTF	TGTGCCGGCCTGCCCGGGACAGGGAACTATGGCTACACCTTC
TRBD1	TRBV5-5	TRBJ1-4	15	-	CASRLSGQGYEKLFF	TGTGCCAGCAGACTATCTGGACAGGGTTACGAAAAACTGTTTTTT
TRBD1	TRBV18	TRBJ1-3	16	-	CASSRSGTGAGNTIYF	TGTGCCAGCTCACGATCCGGGACAGGGGCTGGAAACACCATATATTTT